The 24 T cell receptor beta chains presented below share a single source sample, sequenced in a study of blood T cell dynamics during melanoma immunotherapy. Assay: immunoSEQ multiplex PCR; the TCRdb copy retains only in-frame clones and omits some. This sample has under 7,500 clones, with 88% found just once. Time point specified: pre-treatment baseline. The material was blood, obtained from a patient treated with checkpoint blockade. All receptors come from a human donor with melanoma.

This sequence joins TRBV6-1 and TRBJ1-2; D unclear. CDR1 and CDR2 from the germline V gene are MNHNS and SASEGT. The CDR3 is 13 residues long. V was clipped by 6 bases and J by 2 bases, with 10 bases between them. The CDR3 coding sequence is TGTGCCAGCAGCGATACTCTAAACTATGGCTACACCTTC. Protein sequence: CASSDTLNYGYTF.

The chain carries TRBV7-9 and TRBJ1-4; D is possibly TRBD1 (6 bases). Germline CDR1 SEHNR, CDR2 FQNEAQ (reference sequence). Trimming took 7 bases from V and 8 from J, leaving 17 bases between them. The CDR3 is made up of 14 amino acids. CDR3 coding DNA: TGTGCCAGCAAGCCGGGGGCAGCGGAGGAAAAACTGTTTTTT. This encodes CASKPGAAEEKLFF.

The CDR3 region is CASSSGQGNEKLFF. The CDR3 nucleotides are TGCGCCAGCAGTTCGGGACAGGGAAATGAAAAACTGTTTTTT. The gene calls are TRBV5-1 and TRBJ1-4, with 9 positions matching TRBD1. CDR1 and CDR2 from the germline V gene are SGHRS and YFSETQ. J gave up 5 bases and V 5 bases, and 4 bases lay outside the gene matches. This CDR3 spans 14 amino acids.

The gene calls are TRBV18 and TRBJ1-1, with D unclear. The V end was cut by 6 bases, the J end by 1 base, with 12 bases between. Germline V gives CDR1 KGHSH, CDR2 LQKENI. This CDR3 is built from 14 residues. CDR3: CASSYPTGNTEAFF. Written as DNA, the CDR3 is TGTGCCAGCTCGTATCCGACCGGGAACACTGAAGCTTTCTTT.

J is TRBJ1-2 and V is TRBV20-1; D is unresolved. CDR1 is DFQATT and CDR2 is SNEGSKA in the germline V gene (reference sequence). The ends were cut back, 6 bases at V and 5 bases at J, with 4 bases in the middle. The CDR3 covers 9 residues. The DNA for the CDR3 is TGCAGTGCAGGGTATGGCTACACCTTC. Its translation is CSAGYGYTF.

V and J are TRBV7-2 and TRBJ2-7, with unresolved D. Trimming pared 1 base from V and 0 bases from J, leaving 7 bases between. This CDR3 has 14 residues. Germline V lookup: CDR1 SGHTA, CDR2 FQGNSA. CDR3 protein: CASSLVERSYEQYF. The CDR3 DNA reads as TGTGCCAGCAGCTTAGTGGAGCGCTCCTACGAGCAGTACTTC.

J is TRBJ2-5 and V is TRBV28; 13 positions match TRBD2. The end of the DNA is better explained by TRBJ2-7, so the J call may be wrong. CDR1 is MDHEN and CDR2 is SYDVKM in the germline V gene. The CDR3 sequence is 16 residues long. CDR3 protein: CASKTSGGESSYEQYF. CDR3 in DNA: TGTGCCAGCAAAACTAGCGGGGGGGAGAGCTCCTACGAGCAGTACTTC.

V and J are TRBV9 and TRBJ2-7; TRBD2 might be the D (6 bases). The CDR3 sequence is 15 residues long. V was clipped by 4 bases and J by 3 bases, with 17 bases between them. Germline CDR1 is SGDLS and CDR2 is YYNGEE. The CDR3 is CASSPHSGLDYEQYF. The CDR3 coding sequence is TGTGCCAGCAGCCCCCATAGCGGACTGGACTACGAGCAGTACTTC. The full variable domain, completed using reference TRBV9 and TRBJ2-7, is DSGVTQTPKHLITATGQRVTLRCSPRSGDLSVYWYQQSLDQGLQFLIQYYNGEERAKGNILERFSAQQFPDLHSELNLSSLELGDSALYFCASSPHSGLDYEQYFGPGTRLTVT.

Only a few counts were recorded for this clone. The J gene is TRBJ1-5, the V gene TRBV5-5; tentative D call: TRBD1 (5 bases). CDR1 is SGHKS, CDR2 YYEKEE, per germline (reference sequence). V was cut by 2 bases and J by 3 bases, with 12 bases left in between. The CDR3 is 15 residues long. CDR3 nucleotide sequence: TGTGCCAGCAGCTTTAAGGGAGGGGACAATCAGCCCCAGCATTTT. Amino acid sequence: CASSFKGGDNQPQHF.

The chain couples TRBV18 to TRBJ1-5, with TRBD1 matching 8 bases. The junction had 10 bases not matched to a gene; V was cut back by 6 bases and J by 6 bases. Germline V CDR1 and CDR2: KGHSH, LQKENI. There are 15 residues in the CDR3. CDR3 protein: CASSPTTGVGQPQHF. CDR3 DNA: TGTGCCAGCTCCCCGACGACAGGGGTGGGTCAGCCCCAGCATTTT.

The rearrangement joins TRBV11-1 to TRBJ2-5, with 7 bases fitting TRBD1. This CDR3 has 13 residues. The V gene end was trimmed by 5 bases and the J gene end by 2 bases; junction bases not matched to a gene: 2. Germline assignment: CDR1 SGHAT and CDR2 FQDESV (reference sequence). CDR3 sequence (DNA): TGTGCCAGCAGCATGGGACAGCAAGAGACCCAGTACTTC. Protein sequence: CASSMGQQETQYF.

The chain joins TRBV7-9 to TRBJ2-5; no reliable D call. CDR3 length equals 14 residues. Germline CDR1 and CDR2: SEHNR and FQNEAQ (reference sequence). V shed 1 base and J shed 5 bases, with 11 bases lying between them. The CDR3: CASSLGPIPETQYF. CDR3 nucleotides: TGTGCCAGCAGCTTAGGCCCTATTCCCGAGACCCAGTACTTC.

The chain recombines TRBV12-5 with TRBJ2-1; 8 bases align to TRBD1. The CDR3 is 12 residues long. CDR1 and CDR2 (germline): LGHNT, FRNRAP. With 4 bases clipped from V and 13 bases from J, the junction kept 6 bases outside the gene matches. CDR3 nucleotides: TGTGCTAGTGGTTCAGGGCCAGGGGGCCAGTTCTTC. It yields the protein CASGSGPGGQFF.

V gene TRBV5-1 combines with J gene TRBJ2-5, with TRBD2 matching over 9 bases. This CDR3 is built from 15 residues. The germline CDR1 and CDR2 sequences are SGHRS and YFSETQ. With 0 bases clipped from V and 3 bases from J, the junction kept 3 bases outside the gene matches. DNA of the CDR3: TGCGCCAGCAGCTTGGAGACTAGCGGCAAAGAGACCCAGTACTTC. It yields the protein CASSLETSGKETQYF.

The chain carries TRBV11-1 and TRBJ2-1; the match to TRBD1 covers 7 bases. Germline CDR1 is SGHAT and CDR2 is FQDESV (reference sequence). CDR3 length: 16 amino acids. V was clipped by 2 bases and J by 3 bases; unmatched bases: 7. The chain's CDR3 is CASSLLQGIFYNEQFF. The CDR3 DNA reads as TGTGCCAGCAGCTTACTACAGGGGATTTTCTACAATGAGCAGTTCTTC. The full variable domain, completed using reference TRBV11-1 and TRBJ2-1, is EAEVAQSPRYKITEKSQAVAFWCDPISGHATLYWYRQILGQGPELLVQFQDESVVDDSQLPKDRFSAERLKGVDSTLKIQPAELGDSAMYLCASSLLQGIFYNEQFFGPGTRLTVL.

The chain joins TRBV11-1 to TRBJ1-2; 7 bases fit TRBD1. The trim removed 5 bases at V and 2 bases at J, leaving 14 bases unmatched. Germline CDR1 is SGHAT and CDR2 is FQDESV (reference sequence). The CDR3 has 17 amino acids. CDR3 DNA: TGTGCCAGCAGCGCTAGGTTCGGGACAGCCAAAAACTATGGCTACACCTTC. Its translation is CASSARFGTAKNYGYTF.

The J gene is TRBJ1-2, the V gene TRBV7-2; TRBD1 might be the D (6 bases). Germline CDR1 SGHTA, CDR2 FQGNSA. V lost 1 base and J lost 5, with 17 bases in between. This CDR3 comprises 16 residues. CDR3 sequence: CASSLVQGVGEYGYTF. CDR3 sequence (DNA): TGTGCCAGCAGCTTAGTACAGGGAGTAGGGGAATATGGCTACACCTTC.

CDR3 in DNA: TGCGCCAGCAGCCAAGATAAAGGATACGAGCAGTACTTC. Its protein is CASSQDKGYEQYF. This rearrangement joins TRBV4-3 to TRBJ2-7; no clear D gene. Trimming removed 0 bases from V and 4 bases from J, with 7 bases in between. This CDR3 region has 13 residues. Germline-derived CDR1 and CDR2 are LGHNA and YSLEER.

This clone was detected once. The chain links TRBV6-5 to TRBJ2-1, with 7 bases matching TRBD2. Trimming cost V 3 bases and J 5 bases; bases outside gene matches: 10. This CDR3 has 16 residues. Germline assignment: CDR1 MNHEY and CDR2 SVGAGI. The CDR3 loop reads CASSYRSSGVHNEQFF. In nucleotides, the CDR3 is TGTGCCAGCAGTTATCGTTCCAGCGGGGTCCACAATGAGCAGTTCTTC.

The chain is built from TRBV4-2 and TRBJ2-7; D remains unclear. The CDR3 runs to 13 residues. Germline V gene sequence: CDR1 LGHNA, CDR2 YNFKEQ. V was clipped by 2 bases and J by 6 bases, with 11 bases between them. CDR3 region: CASSQQAPLEQYF. CDR3 DNA: TGTGCCAGCAGCCAACAGGCCCCCCTCGAGCAGTACTTC.

This clone was seen once. This chain links TRBV5-1 with TRBJ2-4; D gene ambiguous. Looked up from germline, CDR1 is SGHRS and CDR2 is YFSETQ. V was trimmed by 5 bases and J by 0 bases, leaving 15 bases between them. This CDR3 has 16 residues. The CDR3 DNA reads as TGCGCCAGCAGTCCGACCGGCGGAATAGCCAAAAACATTCAGTACTTC. Translating gives CASSPTGGIAKNIQYF.

The chain recombines TRBV11-2 with TRBJ2-5; TRBD2 agrees at 9 bases. The junction had 13 bases not matched to a gene; V was cut back by 6 bases and J by 2 bases. The CDR3 spans 17 residues. Germline assignment: CDR1 SGHAT and CDR2 FQNNGV. For the CDR3, the DNA is TGTGCCAGCAGTTCCTCGAGAGCGGGGGGTTCTCAAGAGACCCAGTACTTC. Its translation is CASSSSRAGGSQETQYF. Full variable domain (remainder filled in from reference TRBV11-2 and TRBJ2-5): EAGVAQSPRYKIIEKRQSVAFWCNPISGHATLYWYQQILGQGPKLLIQFQNNGVVDDSQLPKDRFSAERLKGVDSTLKIQPAKLEDSAVYLCASSSSRAGGSQETQYFGPGTRLLVL.

V gene TRBV30 combines with J gene TRBJ2-7, with TRBD2 as a possible D gene (6 bases). Trimming took off 5 bases at V and 3 bases at J, with 8 bases between the two ends. The CDR3 covers 11 residues. CDR1 and CDR2 (germline): GTSNPN, SVGIG (reference sequence). CDR3 in DNA: TGTGCCTGGGGGGGGATCTACGAGCAGTACTTC. Protein sequence: CAWGGIYEQYF.

This chain links TRBV11-2 with TRBJ1-1; D call uncertain. The V end was cut by 4 bases, the J end by 6 bases, with 18 bases between. The CDR3 covers 15 residues. The germline gives CDR1 SGHAT, CDR2 FQNNGV. As DNA, the CDR3 is TGTGCCAGCAGCTCCTCCCGGTGGGGTGTCCCTGAAGCTTTCTTT. Translated, it gives CASSSSRWGVPEAFF.